Listed below are T cell receptor beta chains from one sample, sequenced in a study of blood T cell repertoires in COVID-19. TCRdb keeps only in-frame clones here, not all; method: immunoSEQ multiplex PCR. The data hold 85,000 to 95,000 clones, with around nine tenths observed a single time. Material: peripheral blood. These receptors originate from a woman of 80 years or more with acute or convalescent COVID-19. Both conserved end residues are part of each CDR3. Each record gives: clone size, V gene, J gene, D gene, CDR3 DNA, CDR3 protein. A D gene is named only where the DNA matches it firmly. Some rows mark clone size as missing; the rest say once, few, many or name a class of expanded clone.

NA,TRBV27,TRBJ2-7,TRBD1,TGTGCCAGCAGTTTGGGACAGAGCAGATACGAGCAGTACTTC,CASSLGQSRYEQYF
NA,TRBV5-1,TRBJ2-5,TRBD2,TGCGCCAGCAGCTCACTAGCGGGAGGCGGCGAGACCCAGTACTTC,CASSSLAGGGETQYF
NA,TRBV19,TRBJ1-5,NA,TGTGCCAGTAGTATAGGTGGAGGTCAGCCCCAGCATTTT,CASSIGGGQPQHF
once,TRBV18,TRBJ1-2,NA,TGTGCCAGCTCACCAACCCCAGGGTTTAACTATGGCTACACCTTC,CASSPTPGFNYGYTF
NA,TRBV5-1,TRBJ2-5,NA,TGCGCCAGCAGCTTTACCCTAGACCAAGAGACCCAGTACTTC,CASSFTLDQETQYF
NA,TRBV19,TRBJ2-7,TRBD2,TGTGCCAGTAGTATAGACCCCGGGACTAGCGGGTCCCACGAGCAGTACTTC,CASSIDPGTSGSHEQYF
NA,TRBV6-5,TRBJ2-1,NA,TGTGCCAGCAGTTACAAAACTAACTGGGCCTACAATGAGCAGTTCTTC,CASSYKTNWAYNEQFF
NA,TRBV12-5,TRBJ2-7,NA,TGTGCTAGTGGTTTGTTAAGGGGCCCACTCTACGAGCAGTACTTC,CASGLLRGPLYEQYF
NA,TRBV18,TRBJ2-5,NA,TGTGCCAGCTCAAGACTAGTGCAAGAGACCCAGTACTTC,CASSRLVQETQYF
NA,TRBV5-8,TRBJ1-2,TRBD1,TGTGCCAGCAGCTTAGCCGGGACAGGGCATGGCTACACCTTC,CASSLAGTGHGYTF
NA,TRBV10-3,TRBJ2-5,NA,TGTGCCATCAGTGAGTCAGGCAGGGGGGCGTACCAAGAGACCCAGTACTTC,CAISESGRGAYQETQYF
NA,TRBV19,TRBJ2-2,TRBD1,TGTGCCAGTAGTCCTTGGACAGGGGCGGACACCGGGGAGCTGTTTTTT,CASSPWTGADTGELFF
NA,TRBV11-2,TRBJ2-7,TRBD2,TGTGCCAGCAGCGGGCGACGCGGGGAGGGGTCCTACGAGCAGTACTTC,CASSGRRGEGSYEQYF
NA,TRBV7-8,TRBJ2-1,TRBD2,TGTGCCAGCAAGTCCCTAGCGGGGGGGTTGTACAATGAGCAGTTCTTC,CASKSLAGGLYNEQFF
NA,TRBV28,TRBJ2-7,TRBD2,TGTGCCAGCAGACCCGGGACTAGCGGAAAATACGAGCAGTACTTC,CASRPGTSGKYEQYF
NA,TRBV12-3/TRBV12-4,TRBJ1-1,NA,TGTGCCAGCAGTCCCCGGGGTACTGAAGCTTTCTTT,CASSPRGTEAFF
NA,TRBV27,TRBJ2-7,TRBD1,TGTGCCAGCAAACAGGGGGCCTTAGGCGAGCAGTACTTC,CASKQGALGEQYF
NA,TRBV4-3,TRBJ2-1,NA,TGCGCCAGCAGCCAAGATCGAGGGGGTGAGCAGTTCTTC,CASSQDRGGEQFF